Detailed here is one TCR beta chain. Produced via immunoSEQ multiplex PCR; TCRdb's table is partial and in-frame only. The sample includes 700,000 to 750,000 clones, 70% to 90% of them seen just once. These data come from a study of shared T cell receptors in the human thymus. J gave up 0 bases and V 4 bases, and 9 bases lay outside the gene matches. CDR3 length: 17 amino acids. Germline V gene lookup returns CDR1 SQVTM and CDR2 ANQGSEA. Separately, the same data were catalogued under a study of human thymus T cells. That paper states: Thymic material originated from resections removed in the course of corrective heart surgery. Unrelated individuals had highly overlapping thymic repertoires, as reported in related research.

The receptor was isolated from a girl less than two years old with a congenital heart defect. The genes are TRBV29-1 and TRBJ2-6; 7 positions agree with TRBD1. The sample comprised thymocytes. CDR3 sequence reads: CSVGDRVDLSGANVLTF. The DNA of the CDR3 is TGCAGCGTTGGCGACAGGGTAGACCTCTCTGGGGCCAACGTCCTGACTTTC.